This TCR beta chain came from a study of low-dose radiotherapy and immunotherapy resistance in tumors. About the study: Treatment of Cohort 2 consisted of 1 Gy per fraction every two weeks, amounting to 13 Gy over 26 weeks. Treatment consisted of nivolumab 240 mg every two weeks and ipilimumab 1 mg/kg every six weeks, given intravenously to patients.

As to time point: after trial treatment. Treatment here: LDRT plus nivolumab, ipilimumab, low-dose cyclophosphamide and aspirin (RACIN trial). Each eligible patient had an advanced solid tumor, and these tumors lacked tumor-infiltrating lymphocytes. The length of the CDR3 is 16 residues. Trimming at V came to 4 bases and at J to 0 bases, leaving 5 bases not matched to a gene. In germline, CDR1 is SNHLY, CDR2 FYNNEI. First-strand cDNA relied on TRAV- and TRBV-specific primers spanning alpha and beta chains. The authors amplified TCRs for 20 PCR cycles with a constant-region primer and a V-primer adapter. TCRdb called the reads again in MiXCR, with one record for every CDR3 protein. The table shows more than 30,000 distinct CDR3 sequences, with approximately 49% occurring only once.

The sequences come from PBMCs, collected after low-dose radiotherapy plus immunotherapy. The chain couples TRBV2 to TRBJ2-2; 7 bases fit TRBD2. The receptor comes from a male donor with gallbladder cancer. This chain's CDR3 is CASSVTGGPNTGELFF. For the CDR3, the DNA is TGTGCCAGCAGTGTGACGGGAGGTCCGAACACCGGGGAGCTGTTTTTT.